Presented here are 9 T cell receptor beta chains from one specimen sequenced in a study of spatial heterogeneity in lung cancer (dated by TCRdb to the late 2010s). Libraries were built with 5' RACE. TCRdb records NextSeq 500 as the sequencer. The public reads were reanalyzed by TCRdb: fastp trimming at Q25, MiXCR alignment, in-frame beta chains only. For every CDR3 protein sequence, its rows merge into one entry that carries the most common genes and DNA. For this sample the table gives 24,000 or so distinct CDR3 sequences, of which 5.5% to 8.5% were detected only once. The ten largest account for over 11% of the sample. The time point label of this sample denotes: sample taken at primary tumor resection. For TCR sequencing, whole RNA was extracted from tumor and nontumor lung tissue, or from cryopreserved PBMC samples, and no cell sorting was done. The sample here was PBMCs, taken at surgery. The receptors stem from a male donor with early-stage non-small cell lung cancer.

There are a few counts of this clonotype. The chain joins TRBV20-1 to TRBJ2-1; 14 nucleotides line up with TRBD2. CDR1 and CDR2 from the germline V gene are DFQATT and SNEGSKA (reference sequence). This CDR3 is 15 amino acids long. The ends lost 5 bases at V and 7 bases at J; junction bases unmatched: 7. CDR3 sequence reads: CSALSGTSGRNEQFF. CDR3 nucleotides: TGCAGTGCTTTGTCCGGGACTAGCGGGAGAAATGAGCAGTTCTTC.

This clonotype is labeled medium-sized. The V gene is TRBV4-1, the J gene TRBJ1-6; D not resolved. The CDR3 has 15 amino acids. CDR1 MGHRA and CDR2 YSYEKL come from the germline V gene. V gave up 0 bases and J gave up 7 bases, with 10 bases separating them. For the CDR3, the DNA is TGCGCCAGCAGCCAAGACCGAGTCAGAAATTCACCCCTCCACTTT. Its translation is CASSQDRVRNSPLHF.

This clonotype has a handful of counts. The rearrangement uses TRBV27 and TRBJ1-1; D not resolved. Germline values: CDR1 MNHEY, CDR2 SMNVEV (reference sequence). V was cut by 4 bases and J by 1 base, with 13 bases left in between. The CDR3 covers 15 residues. In DNA, the CDR3 is TGTGCCAGCAGTTATGGAGTGCAGGCGAACACTGAAGCTTTCTTT. As protein: CASSYGVQANTEAFF.

In this sample, this clonotype turned up many times. The chain employs TRBV7-2 and TRBJ2-1; the match to TRBD2 covers 8 bases. Germline CDR1 reads SGHTA; CDR2 reads FQGNSA. This CDR3 comprises 16 residues. With 1 base clipped from V and 6 bases from J, the junction kept 8 bases outside the gene matches. In DNA form, the CDR3 reads TGTGCCAGCAGCTTAGTAGGTCTAGCGGGCTTCAATGAGCAGTTCTTC. Translation gives CASSLVGLAGFNEQFF.

The chain recombines TRBV30 with TRBJ2-7; D uncertain. Trimming left V 1 base short and J 0 bases short, with 7 bases between. CDR1 is GTSNPN, CDR2 SVGIG, per germline (reference sequence). This CDR3 has 13 amino acids. The CDR3 here is CAWSGQASYEQYF. DNA of the CDR3: TGTGCCTGGAGTGGGCAGGCCTCCTACGAGCAGTACTTC.

Ten or more counts support this clonotype. The chain uses TRBV28 and TRBJ2-7, with 7 bases fitting TRBD1. V lost 6 bases to trimming and J lost 4 bases; unmatched junction nucleotides: 12. The CDR3 spans 15 residues. In germline, CDR1 is MDHEN, CDR2 SYDVKM. The CDR3 loop is CASRMLAGTVYEQYF. The CDR3 nucleotides are TGTGCCAGCAGGATGCTAGCCGGGACAGTATACGAGCAGTACTTC.

CDR3 loop: CASSLIQYNSPLHF. CDR3 DNA sequence: TGTGCCAGCAGCTTAATCCAGTATAATTCACCCCTCCACTTT. The V and J genes are TRBV7-9 and TRBJ1-6; D is unclear. The V and J ends lost 2 bases and 4 bases respectively, with 6 bases between them. The CDR3 length is 14 residues. Germline lookup yields CDR1 SEHNR and CDR2 FQNEAQ (reference sequence).

This clonotype was counted at least ten times. The J gene is TRBJ1-1, the V gene TRBV9; D is unresolved. The CDR3 covers 13 residues. V gave up 0 bases and J gave up 4 bases, with 7 bases separating them. From germline, CDR1 is SGDLS and CDR2 YYNGEE. In DNA, the CDR3 is TGTGCCAGCAGCGTAGCTGGGAGCACTGAAGCTTTCTTT. This encodes CASSVAGSTEAFF.

This clonotype was found many times. The CDR3 DNA sequence: TGTGCCAGCAGTTTGGAAACTGAAGCTTTCTTT. It is translated as CASSLETEAFF. The chain links TRBV12-3 or TRBV12-4 to TRBJ1-1; D call uncertain. V lost 3 bases to trimming and J lost 5 bases, with 4 bases between them. This CDR3 spans 11 amino acids.